The T cell receptor beta chain under discussion was sequenced for a study of T-cell reconstitution after alpha-beta-depleted transplantation in children. Germline CDR1 is MNHNS and CDR2 is SASEGT. The CDR3 runs 15 residues. V was shortened by 6 bases and J by 1 base, with 13 bases between the two germline ends. This clonotype was counted between two and nine times. Construction of the TCRbeta library involved unique molecular identifiers. MiXCR, run by TCRdb on the PCR reads, gives a single entry per CDR3 protein. The sample has a few hundred thousand distinct CDR3 sequences, roughly 21% seen once; the top ten hold 3.8%.

Sequencing used PBMCs from the stem cell graft donor, obtained from the stem cell graft. The TCR was taken from a human donor who donated a stem cell graft to a child with acute myeloid leukemia. The chain recombines TRBV6-1 with TRBJ2-1; tentatively, D is TRBD1 (6 bases). CDR3 amino acids: CASSQGSRSYNEQFF. The CDR3 DNA is TGTGCCAGCAGCCAGGGGTCTAGATCCTACAATGAGCAGTTCTTC.